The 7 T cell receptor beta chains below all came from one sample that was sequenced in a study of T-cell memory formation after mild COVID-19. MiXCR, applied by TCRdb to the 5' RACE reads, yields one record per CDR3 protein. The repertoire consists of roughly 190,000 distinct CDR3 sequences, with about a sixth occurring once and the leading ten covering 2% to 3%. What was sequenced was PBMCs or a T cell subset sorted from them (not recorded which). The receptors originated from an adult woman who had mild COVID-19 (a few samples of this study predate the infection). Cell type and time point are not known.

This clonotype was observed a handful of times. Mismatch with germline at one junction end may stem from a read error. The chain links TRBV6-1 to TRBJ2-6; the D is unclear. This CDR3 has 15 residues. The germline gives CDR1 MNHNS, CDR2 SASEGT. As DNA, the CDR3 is TGTGCCAGCAATGAACAGCCCTCTGGGGCCAACGTCCTGACTTTC. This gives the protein CASNEQPSGANVLTF.

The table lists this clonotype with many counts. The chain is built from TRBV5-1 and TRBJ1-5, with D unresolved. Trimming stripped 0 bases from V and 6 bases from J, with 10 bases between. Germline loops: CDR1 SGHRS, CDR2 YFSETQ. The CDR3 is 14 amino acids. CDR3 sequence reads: CASSLVGEGQPQHF. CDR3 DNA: TGCGCCAGCAGCTTGGTCGGGGAGGGTCAGCCCCAGCATTTT.

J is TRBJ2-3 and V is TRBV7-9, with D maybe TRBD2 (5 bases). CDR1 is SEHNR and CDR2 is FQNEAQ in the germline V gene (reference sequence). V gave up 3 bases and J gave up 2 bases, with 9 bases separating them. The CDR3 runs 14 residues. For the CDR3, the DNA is TGTGCCAGCAGCTTCCCCGGGGACACAGATACGCAGTATTTT. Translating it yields CASSFPGDTDTQYF.

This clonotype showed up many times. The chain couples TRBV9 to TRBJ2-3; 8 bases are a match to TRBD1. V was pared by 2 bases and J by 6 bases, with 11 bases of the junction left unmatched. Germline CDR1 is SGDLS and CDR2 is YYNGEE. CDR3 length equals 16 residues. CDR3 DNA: TGTGCCAGCAGCGTCGCCGCGACAGGGGTTGTGGATACGCAGTATTTT. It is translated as CASSVAATGVVDTQYF.

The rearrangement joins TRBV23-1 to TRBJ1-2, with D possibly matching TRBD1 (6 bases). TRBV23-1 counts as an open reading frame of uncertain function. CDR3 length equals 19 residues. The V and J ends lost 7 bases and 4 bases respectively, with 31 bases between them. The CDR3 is CASTAVGVEDSFPSYGYTF. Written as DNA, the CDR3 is TGCGCCAGCACCGCGGTGGGCGTCGAGGACAGTTTTCCCAGCTATGGCTACACCTTC.

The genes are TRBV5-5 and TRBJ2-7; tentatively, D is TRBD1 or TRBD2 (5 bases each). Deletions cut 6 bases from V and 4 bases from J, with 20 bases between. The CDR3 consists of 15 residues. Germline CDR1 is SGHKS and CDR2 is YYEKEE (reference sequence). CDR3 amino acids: CASTLQGTRDYEQYF. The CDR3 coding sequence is TGTGCCAGCACCCTCCAAGGGACCCGAGATTACGAGCAGTACTTC. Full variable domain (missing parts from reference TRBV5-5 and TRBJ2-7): DAGVTQSPTHLIKTRGQQVTLRCSPISGHKSVSWYQQVLGQGPQFIFQYYEKEERGRGNFPDRFSARQFPNYSSELNVNALLLGDSALYLCASTLQGTRDYEQYFGPGTRLTVT.

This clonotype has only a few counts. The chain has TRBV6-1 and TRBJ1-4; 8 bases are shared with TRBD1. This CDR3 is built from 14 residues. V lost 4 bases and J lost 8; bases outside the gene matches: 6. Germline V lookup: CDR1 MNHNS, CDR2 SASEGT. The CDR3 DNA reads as TGTGCCAGCAGTGCAGACAGGGGAGGAGAAAAACTGTTTTTT. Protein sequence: CASSADRGGEKLFF.